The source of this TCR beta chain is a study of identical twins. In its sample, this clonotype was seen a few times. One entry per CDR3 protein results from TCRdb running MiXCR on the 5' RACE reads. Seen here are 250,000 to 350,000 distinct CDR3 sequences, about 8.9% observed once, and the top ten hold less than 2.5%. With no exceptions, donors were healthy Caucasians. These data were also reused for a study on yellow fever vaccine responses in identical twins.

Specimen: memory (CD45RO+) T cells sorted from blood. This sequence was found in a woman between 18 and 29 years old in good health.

Here the CDR3 reads CASGLGDSRSIYEQYF. The CDR3 DNA follows: TGTGCTAGTGGTCTGGGTGACAGTCGTTCCATCTACGAGCAGTACTTC. V gene TRBV12-5 combines with J gene TRBJ2-7; TRBD1 is a possible D gene (5 bases). Germline lookup yields CDR1 LGHNT and CDR2 FRNRAP. CDR3 length equals 16 residues. V lost 5 bases and J lost 3, with 20 bases in between.